One sample yielded the 20 T cell receptor delta chains listed below, sequenced in a study of delta chains in infants with herpesvirus infections. Gamma-chain- and delta-chain-specific primers converted PBMC RNA into TCR cDNA. TCRdb re-called the RT-PCR reads with CATT. Among about 960 delta-chain clones listed, 9.1% were seen once. Material: peripheral blood, obtained at time point 2 of longitudinal follow-up. All receptors come from a human donor who was a Ugandan infant, either HIV-exposed or HIV-unexposed (not recorded which).

Of note for this clone: A far larger clone is one base from this, pointing to a likely read error. V gene assignment gives TRDV2, but the J gene was left uncalled; the table's TRDD3 call for D was not verified on the DNA. The CDR3 loop spans 21 amino acids. Germline V gene sequence: CDR1 GEAIGNYY, CDR2 EKD. CDR3 in amino acids: CACDTAEVRGISSWDTRQMFF. The CDR3 DNA follows: TGTGCCTGTGACACCGCGGAAGTCCGGGGGATTAGCTCCTGGGACACCCGACAGATGTTTTTT.

About this clone itself: Since a much larger clone is just one base distant, this may be a read error. This sequence joins TRDV2 and TRDJ3; D is unresolved. TCRdb leaves out the J gene; it was filled in here by matching the DNA to germline. Between the trimmed V and J ends, which lost 0 bases and 0 bases, there was a span of 14 bases. The CDR3 has 19 residues. Germline V gene data show CDR1 as GEAIGNYY and CDR2 as EKD. The CDR3 nucleotides read TGTGCCTGTGACACCGTGGTCCTCCTGGACTCCTGGGACACCCGACAGATGTTTTTC. Encoded protein: CACDTVVLLDSWDTRQMFF.

Only a few counts were recorded for this clone. The chain couples TRDV1 to TRDJ2, with unresolved D. The germline V gene encodes CDR1 TSWWSYY and CDR2 QGS. The CDR3 is 22 residues long. V lost 0 bases, J lost 2 bases, and 28 bases lay in between. CDR3 region: CALGELGLRLWEKVQLTAQLFF. For the CDR3, the DNA is TGTGCTCTTGGGGAACTAGGCCTAAGGCTTTGGGAAAAGGTCCAATTGACAGCACAACTCTTCTTT.

This clone was picked up a small number of times. A much bigger clone sits one base away, suggesting this may be a read error. This sequence joins TRDV1 and TRDJ1; D ambiguous. Germline V gene sequence: CDR1 TSWWSYY, CDR2 QGS. The CDR3 is 17 residues long. CDR3: CALGNLIIPGRTDKPIF. In DNA, the CDR3 is TGTGCTCTTGGGAACCTTATTATCCCTGGTCGGACCGATAAACCCATCTTT.

Note on this clone: A read error may be the cause here, since a much bigger clone is one base away. The chain joins TRDV1 to TRDJ1, with 7 bases fitting TRDD3. Germline CDR1 reads TSWWSYY; CDR2 reads QGS. V was clipped by 8 bases and J by 10 bases; unmatched bases: 28. The CDR3 contains 18 residues. The CDR3 nucleotides are TGTGCTCTTTGGGCTTTGGGCCCCTCCTGCCTTACTGGGGCGGGACTCATCTTT. Encoded protein: CALWALGPSCLTGAGLIF.

This clone rates as large. The chain employs TRDV1 and TRDJ1; 11 nucleotides agree with TRDD3. Germline CDR1 is TSWWSYY and CDR2 is QGS. CDR3 size: 19 residues. With V trimmed by 4 bases and J by 2 bases, 15 bases remained unmatched. The CDR3 nucleotides are TGTGCTCTTGGGGGACCTATACTGGGGGATAGGGCAGAGACCGATAAACTCATCTTT. Translated, it gives CALGGPILGDRAETDKLIF.

This clone is classed as large (0.1 to 1%). J is TRDJ1 and V is TRAV29/DV5; 9 bases line up with TRDD3. V lost 0 bases, J lost 8 bases, and 14 bases stayed unmatched. The CDR3 contains 16 residues. Germline V CDR1 and CDR2: NSMFDY, ISSIKDK. CDR3 in amino acids: CAASDASYWGKPKLIF. Written as DNA, the CDR3 is TGTGCAGCAAGCGACGCTTCATACTGGGGGAAACCGAAACTCATCTTT.

By its share, this clone is large. V is TRDV1 and J is TRDJ1; possibly TRDD2 for D (5 bases). The CDR3 is 13 residues long. Germline values: CDR1 TSWWSYY, CDR2 QGS. Trimming removed 8 bases from V and 7 bases from J, with 17 bases in between. CDR3 nucleotide sequence: TGTGCTCTTTTGCCCACTTCCCTTACTAAACTCATCTTT. It codes for CALLPTSLTKLIF.

A word on this clone: Being one base from a much bigger clone, this may be a read error. V usage is TRDV1 and J usage is TRDJ2, with D tentatively TRDD3 (6 bases). This CDR3 comprises 18 residues. Germline loops: CDR1 TSWWSYY, CDR2 QGS. With 0 bases removed from V and 8 bases from J, the gap between germline ends came to 22 bases. The CDR3: CALGELGRLGGYMAQLFF. Written as DNA, the CDR3 is TGTGCTCTTGGGGAACTTGGGCGACTGGGTGGATACATGGCACAACTCTTCTTT.

This clone was detected only a few times. Being one base from a much bigger clone, this may be a read error. This chain joins TRDV2 and TRDJ1, with 10 bases fitting TRDD3. TCRdb records no J gene; here it was assigned by comparing the DNA to germline. With V trimmed by 0 bases and J by 6 bases, 24 bases remained unmatched. The CDR3 totals 21 residues. CDR1 GEAIGNYY and CDR2 EKD come from the germline V gene. The CDR3 reads CACDTGVVSLLGDVGTNKLIF. The CDR3 DNA follows: TGTGCCTGTGACACCGGAGTGGTCTCACTACTGGGGGATGTAGGTACCAATAAACTCATCTTT.

By share of the sample, this clone is medium-sized. The chain uses TRDV3 and TRDJ1, with 12 bases fitting TRDD3. The CDR3 spans 25 residues. Per germline, CDR1 TVYSNPD and CDR2 GDNSRS (reference sequence). Unmatched junction bases numbered 38, after V lost 4 bases and J lost 2 bases. CDR3: CASLNPLPFPVNISGGYGVTDKLIF. As DNA, the CDR3 is TGTGCCTCCCTAAATCCCCTGCCCTTCCCCGTGAATATCTCTGGGGGATACGGGGTGACCGATAAACTCATCTTT.

This clone was counted only a few times. This chain uses TRDV2 with TRDJ3, with TRDD3 matching over 7 bases. The germline V gene has CDR1 GEAIGNYY and CDR2 EKD. Trimming at V came to 3 bases and at J to 2 bases, leaving 6 bases not matched to a gene. The CDR3 runs to 17 residues. CDR3 region: CACDAGGRPWDTRQMFF. In DNA, the CDR3 is TGTGCCTGTGACGCTGGGGGTCGCCCCTGGGACACCCGACAGATGTTTTTC.

By sample fraction, this clone is large (0.1 to 1%). An end of the junction does not agree with germline; a read error may underlie this. The rearrangement joins TRDV2 to TRDJ1; TRDD3 aligns across 8 bases. This CDR3 has 15 amino acids. Germline loops: CDR1 GEAIGNYY, CDR2 EKD. The CDR3 here is CSCDEVGGYTDKLIF. As DNA, the CDR3 is TGTTCCTGTGACGAGGTTGGGGGATACACCGATAAACTCATCTTT.

In its sample, this clone ranks as medium-sized. The CDR3 spells CALGESLIGGGDSLKLIF. CDR3 DNA sequence: TGTGCTCTTGGGGAGTCCCTAATCGGGGGGGGGGACAGTCTCAAACTCATCTTT. The rearrangement joins TRDV1 to TRDJ1; D is possibly TRDD3 (6 bases). Per the germline V gene, CDR1 is TSWWSYY and CDR2 is QGS. The CDR3 loop spans 18 amino acids. Trimming stripped 3 bases from V and 8 bases from J, with 28 bases between.

With regard to this clone: Possible read error: a much larger clone is one base away. This rearrangement joins TRDV1 to TRDJ2, with a weak D call TRDD3 (6 bases). CDR3 size: 19 residues. CDR1 is TSWWSYY and CDR2 is QGS in the germline V gene. Trimming shortened V by 3 bases and J by 2 bases, and 22 bases separated the two germline ends. Written as DNA, the CDR3 is TGTGCTCTTGGGGATGATTGGGGGGTACGAATGCGGTTGACAGCACAACTCTTCTTT. Its protein is CALGDDWGVRMRLTAQLFF.

By sample share, this clone is medium-sized (0.01 to 0.1%). This rearrangement joins TRDV1 to TRDJ1, with 9 bases lining up with TRDD3. Losses at the gene ends were 3 bases for V and 1 base for J; bases not matched to a gene: 3. CDR3 length equals 15 residues. The V gene's germline CDR1 is TSWWSYY and CDR2 QGS. CDR3 region: CALGESWGITDKLIF. The CDR3 DNA sequence: TGTGCTCTTGGGGAGTCCTGGGGGATCACCGATAAACTCATCTTT.

The J gene was identified as TRDJ1, and no V gene was called; TRDD3 is the table's D call and was not checked against the DNA. The CDR3 length is 17 residues. The CDR3 spells CAFNLPCRKLGGPKLIF. The CDR3 DNA reads as TGTGCCTTTAATCTACCTTGCCGAAAGCTGGGGGGACCAAAACTCATCTTT.

This clone was counted a few times. One end of the junction fails to match germline, which may point to a read error. The chain has TRDV1 and TRDJ1, with D perhaps matching TRDD3 (5 bases). The germline gives CDR1 TSWWSYY, CDR2 QGS. CDR3 length equals 13 residues. For the CDR3, the DNA is TGTGCTCTCGGGGGGTCCCACACCGATAAACTCATCTTT. Translating gives CALGGSHTDKLIF.

This clone is categorized as large. This chain links TRDV2 with TRDJ1; 8 positions match TRDD3. The CDR3 contains 15 residues. J gave up 3 bases and V 3 bases, and 8 bases lay outside the gene matches. CDR1 GEAIGNYY and CDR2 EKD come from the germline V gene. The CDR3 region is CACDAVELGADKLIF. DNA for the CDR3: TGTGCCTGTGACGCGGTCGAACTGGGGGCCGATAAACTCATCTTT.

Turning to this clone: A much larger clone lies one base from this, so it may be a read error. The same CDR3 can be traced to other DNA sequences in this sample. This rearrangement joins TRDV1 to TRDJ1; D is undetermined. With 0 bases removed from V and 0 bases from J, the gap between germline ends came to 17 bases. Germline lookup yields CDR1 TSWWSYY and CDR2 QGS. The CDR3 has 18 amino acids. The CDR3 sequence is CALGELMEIPGDTDKLIF. In nucleotides, the CDR3 is TGTGCTCTTGGGGAACTAATGGAGATTCCGGGAGACACCGATAAACTCATCTTT.